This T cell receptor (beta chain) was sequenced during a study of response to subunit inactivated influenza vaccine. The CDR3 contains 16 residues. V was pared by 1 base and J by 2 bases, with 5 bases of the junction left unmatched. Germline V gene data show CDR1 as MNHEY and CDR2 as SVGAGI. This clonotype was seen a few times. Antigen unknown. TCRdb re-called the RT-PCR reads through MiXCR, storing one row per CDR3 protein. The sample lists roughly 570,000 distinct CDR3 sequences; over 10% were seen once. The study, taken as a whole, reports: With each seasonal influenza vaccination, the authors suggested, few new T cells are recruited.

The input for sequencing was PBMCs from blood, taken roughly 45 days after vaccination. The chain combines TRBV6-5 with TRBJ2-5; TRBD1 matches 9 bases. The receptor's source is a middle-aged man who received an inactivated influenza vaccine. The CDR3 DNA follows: TGTGCCAGCAGTTACTATCGGGGACAGGGACAAGAGACCCAGTACTTC. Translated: CASSYYRGQGQETQYF.